This T cell receptor beta chain was found in a study of shared clonotypes between healthy human individuals. Background on the study: Researchers assigned three CD4 naive, three CD4 memory, two CD8 naive and one CD8 memory plate to each donor. Regarding the study as a whole: Four donors shared roughly 5% of their naive CD4 clonotypes.

A note on this clone: Its specificity is unknown.

Assay: immunoSEQ multiplex PCR; the TCRdb copy retains only in-frame clones and omits some. The table lists around 2.3 million clones, approximately 94% of them singletons. CDR3 length equals 14 residues. Germline V gene data show CDR1 as KGHSH and CDR2 as LQKENI. V shed 4 bases and J shed 0 bases, with 7 bases lying between them. Each of the donors was a healthy adult who was HIV-negative and had not had a recent acute infection or vaccination. The chain has TRBV18 and TRBJ2-1; D may be TRBD2 (5 bases). This TCR derives from a man younger than 35 in good health. Sample: naive CD4+ T cells sorted from blood. Subset given: CD45RA+ positively selected. CDR3 protein: CASSLGDSYNEQFF. CDR3 sequence (DNA): TGTGCCAGCTCACTCGGGGACTCCTACAATGAGCAGTTCTTC.